The rows below give T cell receptor beta chains drawn from one sample of a study of T cells in Graves' hyperthyroidism and ophthalmopathy. TCRdb reprocessed the multiplex PCR reads with MiXCR, giving one entry per CDR3 protein. The sample shows under 450,000 distinct CDR3 sequences, approximately 15% of them seen only once. Material for sequencing was blood. Every receptor here comes from a man between 25 and 39 years old with Graves' hyperthyroidism that later progressed to Graves' ophthalmopathy. CDR3s include the opening cysteine and the closing phenylalanine or tryptophan. D genes are given only for firm matches. Clone size is stated in some rows and not others, as once, few, many or a class when expanded.

CDR3,size,V,J,D
CASSADRISYGYTF,many,TRBV2,TRBJ1-2,TRBD1
CASSLLAGTEYIYGYTF,many,TRBV7-9,TRBJ1-2,TRBD1
CASRTGYTGELFF,NA,TRBV19,TRBJ2-2,TRBD1
CSARDKGDPCNEQFF,NA,TRBV20-1,TRBJ2-1,NA
CASSFGTSDTGELFF,NA,TRBV5-4,TRBJ2-2,TRBD2
CASGLAGYEQYF,NA,TRBV12-5,TRBJ2-7,NA
CANQGEGFDQPQHF,many,TRBV10-3,TRBJ1-5,NA
CASSLAGLEETQYF,many,TRBV7-2,TRBJ2-5,NA
CASSFNRGDTGELFF,many,TRBV28,TRBJ2-2,TRBD1
CASRLTAAYEQYF,many,TRBV5-1,TRBJ2-7,NA
CASSRRANPYEQFF,many,TRBV5-8,TRBJ2-1,NA
CASSRGGETEAFF,many,TRBV6-1,TRBJ1-1,NA
CASSLGGVREAFF,many,TRBV5-1,TRBJ1-1,NA
CATSDSKTGGNQPQHF,many,TRBV24-1,TRBJ1-5,TRBD1
CSARVGGGGSYNEQFF,few,TRBV20-1,TRBJ2-1,NA
CASRGDSGNYGYTF,NA,TRBV12-3/TRBV12-4,TRBJ1-2,TRBD1
CASSGKTGANYGYTF,few,TRBV5-4,TRBJ1-2,NA
CASSFLAGLYEQYF,many,TRBV11-2,TRBJ2-7,TRBD2
CASSYLQGPGETQYF,many,TRBV7-7,TRBJ2-5,NA
CASSAYPTGGMEYF,few,TRBV6-2/TRBV6-3,TRBJ2-5,NA
CSASRDNSNQPQHF,few,TRBV20-1,TRBJ1-5,NA
CASSYPIQGAYEQYF,NA,TRBV6-2/TRBV6-3,TRBJ2-7,TRBD1
CASSLSQGMGPQHF,NA,TRBV27,TRBJ1-5,NA
CASSLAGVVTDTQYF,NA,TRBV7-2,TRBJ2-3,NA
CASSPRGGLSSYNEQFF,many,TRBV6-1,TRBJ2-1,TRBD2
CASNRGVGYTF,NA,TRBV2,TRBJ1-2,TRBD1
CASSYLGQLTRSDYGYTF,few,TRBV11-2,TRBJ1-2,TRBD1
CASSYLSGGRGNQPQHF,few,TRBV6-6,TRBJ1-5,NA
CATSSDSSNQPQHF,many,TRBV15,TRBJ1-5,NA
CSARRDTTDTQYF,many,TRBV20-1,TRBJ2-3,NA
CSAPERETQYF,NA,TRBV20-1,TRBJ2-5,NA
CASSTGGLWAANTGELFF,few,TRBV12-3/TRBV12-4,TRBJ2-2,TRBD1
CASNLGNQPQHF,many,TRBV12-3/TRBV12-4,TRBJ1-5,NA
CANLSTASYEQYF,many,TRBV2,TRBJ2-7,NA
CASSLLGQGHLTGELFF,many,TRBV28,TRBJ2-2,TRBD1
CASSLAQADNEQFF,many,TRBV7-9,TRBJ2-1,NA
CASTLGIAYEQYF,few,TRBV7-8,TRBJ2-7,NA
CASSQRGDTYTDTQYF,few,TRBV4-1,TRBJ2-3,NA
CASSQDSGDSEQYF,NA,TRBV3-1,TRBJ2-7,NA
CASSVARNFYEQYF,many,TRBV10-2,TRBJ2-7,NA
CSAPLTSVSYEQYF,NA,TRBV20-1,TRBJ2-7,TRBD2
CASRGNDYNEQFF,few,TRBV28,TRBJ2-1,NA
CASSRPGHGETQYF,NA,TRBV6-1,TRBJ2-5,NA
CASSFKGYEQYF,many,TRBV12-3/TRBV12-4,TRBJ2-7,NA
CASSPLGGTQYF,many,TRBV12-3/TRBV12-4,TRBJ2-3,NA
CASTFGGMGSLSYNEQFF,few,TRBV11-2,TRBJ2-1,NA
CASSATLDRGSSYEQYF,many,TRBV7-9,TRBJ2-7,TRBD1
CSVELADYEQYF,many,TRBV29-1,TRBJ2-7,NA